The sequence of this T cell receptor beta chain was determined in a study of CD8 T cells in ankylosing spondylitis. TCRdb reanalysed the 5' RACE reads using MiXCR and keeps one entry per CDR3 protein. The repertoire holds some 250,000 distinct CDR3 sequences, approximately 9% seen once, with under 7.5% in the top ten. There are a few counts of this clonotype. CDR1 is SGHVS and CDR2 is FQNEAQ in the germline V gene. With 4 bases removed from V and 3 bases from J, the gap between germline ends came to 12 bases. The CDR3 totals 14 residues. What was sequenced was blood, either unsorted or a sorted T cell fraction (not recorded which). This sequence was found in a male donor with ankylosing spondylitis or in good health (not recorded which). V gene TRBV7-8 combines with J gene TRBJ1-2; possible D gene TRBD1, 5 bases. CDR3 in amino acids: CASSSQGFDYGYTF. CDR3 in DNA: TGTGCCAGCAGCTCGCAGGGATTTGACTATGGCTACACCTTC. The entire variable domain, with the rest obtained from reference TRBV7-8 and TRBJ1-2, is as follows: GAGVSQSPRYKVAKRGQDVALRCDPISGHVSLFWYQQALGQGPEFLTYFQNEAQLDKSGLPSDRFFAERPEGSVSTLKIQRTQQEDSAVYLCASSSQGFDYGYTFGSGTRLTVV.